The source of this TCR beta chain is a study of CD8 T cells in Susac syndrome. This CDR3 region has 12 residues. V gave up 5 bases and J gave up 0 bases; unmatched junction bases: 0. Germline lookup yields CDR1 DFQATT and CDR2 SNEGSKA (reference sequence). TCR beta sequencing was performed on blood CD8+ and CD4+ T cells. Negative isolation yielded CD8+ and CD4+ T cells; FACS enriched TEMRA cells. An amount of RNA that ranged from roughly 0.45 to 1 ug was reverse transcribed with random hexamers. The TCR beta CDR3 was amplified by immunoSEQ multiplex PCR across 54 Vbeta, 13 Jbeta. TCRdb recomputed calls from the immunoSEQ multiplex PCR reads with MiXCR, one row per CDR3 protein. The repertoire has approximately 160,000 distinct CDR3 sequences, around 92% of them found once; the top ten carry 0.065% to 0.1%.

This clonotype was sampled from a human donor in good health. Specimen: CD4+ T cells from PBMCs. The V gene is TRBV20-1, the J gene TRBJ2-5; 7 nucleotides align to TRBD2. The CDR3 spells CSAAGDQETQYF. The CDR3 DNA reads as TGCAGTGCTGCGGGGGACCAAGAGACCCAGTACTTC.